The present entry profiles one T cell receptor (beta chain) with its context. Its antigen is not known. The same CDR3 arises from other DNA sequences in this sample as well. The data were taken from a study of shared clonotypes between healthy human individuals. Study outcomes and limitations: Generally, naive subsets (rather than memory subsets) showed larger estimated richness.

Libraries were prepared by immunoSEQ multiplex PCR; TCRdb keeps only in-frame clonotypes and omits some of them. Found here are approximately 2.5 million clones, roughly 93% of them singletons; the top ten hold 0.36%. The sample taken for sequencing was naive CD4+ T cells from PBMCs. The subset denotes: CD45RA+ positively selected. The TCR originated in a man aged 18 to 30 in good health. Some clones in this sample may be carry-over from other donors' samples.

The CDR3: CASSLPGLAGAYEQYF. The CDR3, as DNA: TGTGCCAGCAGTTTACCAGGACTAGCGGGAGCCTACGAGCAGTACTTC. V is TRBV28 and J is TRBJ2-7, with 13 nucleotides matching TRBD2. V was pared by 2 bases and J by 2 bases, with 3 bases of the junction left unmatched. This CDR3 is built from 16 residues. CDR1 MDHEN and CDR2 SYDVKM come from the germline V gene.